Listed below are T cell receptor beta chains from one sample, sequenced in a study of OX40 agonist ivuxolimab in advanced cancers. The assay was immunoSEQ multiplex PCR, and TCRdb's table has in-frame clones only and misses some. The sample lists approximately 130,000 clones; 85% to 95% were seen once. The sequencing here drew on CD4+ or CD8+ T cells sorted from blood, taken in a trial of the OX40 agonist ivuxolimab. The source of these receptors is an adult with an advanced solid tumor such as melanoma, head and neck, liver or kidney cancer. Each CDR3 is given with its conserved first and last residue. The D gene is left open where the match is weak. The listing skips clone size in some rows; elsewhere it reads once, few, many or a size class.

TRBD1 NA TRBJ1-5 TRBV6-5 TGTGCCAGCAGTTACTCCTGGACAGGGGAACAGCCCCAGCATTTT CASSYSWTGEQPQHF
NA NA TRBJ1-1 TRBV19 TGTGCCAGTAGGGACCCGAACACTGAAGCTTTCTTT CASRDPNTEAFF
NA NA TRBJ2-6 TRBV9 TGTGCCAGCAGCGCTGTAGATGTCCGTGGGGCCAACGTCCTGACTTTC CASSAVDVRGANVLTF
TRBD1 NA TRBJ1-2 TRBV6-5 TGTGCCAGCAGAGCGACAGGGACTAACTATGGCTACACCTTC CASRATGTNYGYTF
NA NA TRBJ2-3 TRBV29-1 TGCAGCGTTGGGGCCGGATGGATGAGCACAGATACGCAGTATTTT CSVGAGWMSTDTQYF
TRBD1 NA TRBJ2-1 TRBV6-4 TGTGCCAGCAGTCCCGCCGGGACAGGAATCTATGAGCAGTTCTTC CASSPAGTGIYEQFF
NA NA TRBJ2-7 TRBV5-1 TGCGCCAGCAGCTCAACCGGTCCCGGGGACTACGAGCAGTACTTC CASSSTGPGDYEQYF
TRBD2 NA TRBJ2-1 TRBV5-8 TGTGCCAGCAGCTCCGGACTAGCGGGGGCTTACAATGAGCAGTTCTTC CASSSGLAGAYNEQFF
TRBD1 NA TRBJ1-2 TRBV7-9 TGTGCCAGCAGCTTCGGGACAGTCGGCAACTATGGCTACACCTTC CASSFGTVGNYGYTF
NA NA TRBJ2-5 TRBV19 TGTGCCAGTAGTTCTGGAGGGTCAGACGGAAAGACCCAGTACTTC CASSSGGSDGKTQYF
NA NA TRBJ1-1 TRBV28 TGTGCCAGCAGTCCGCCGGCGATGAACACTGAAGCTTTCTTT CASSPPAMNTEAFF
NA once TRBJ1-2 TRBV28 TGTGCCAGCTATACAGGGTCGGGCTACACCTTC CASYTGSGYTF
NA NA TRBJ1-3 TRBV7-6 TGTGCCAGCAGCTTACTAGACACCATATATTTT CASSLLDTIYF
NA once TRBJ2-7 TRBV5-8 TGTGCCAGCAGCTATACACGGGGTGGAGAGCAGTACTTC CASSYTRGGEQYF
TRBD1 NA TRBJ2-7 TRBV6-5 TGTGCCAGCAGTTACTCTCGACAGGGGGCTACCTACGAGCAGTACTTC CASSYSRQGATYEQYF
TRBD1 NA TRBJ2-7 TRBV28 TGTGCCAGCAGTTTCATTTCGCCGGGACAGGGTGACGAGCAGTACTTC CASSFISPGQGDEQYF
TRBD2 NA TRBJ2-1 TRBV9 TGTGCCAGCAGCGTAAATCACCAAAGATCAGCGGGGGAATACAATGAGCAGTTCTTC CASSVNHQRSAGEYNEQFF
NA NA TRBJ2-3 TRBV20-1 TGCAGTGCTAGGGAGGAGAAGCAGTATTTT CSAREEKQYF
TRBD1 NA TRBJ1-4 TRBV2 TGTGCCAGCAGTGGGAGGGGGCTGCCCAATGAAAAACTGTTTTTT CASSGRGLPNEKLFF
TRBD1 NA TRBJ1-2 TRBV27 TGTGCCAGCAGTCGACAGGGTTCTAGCCCTTACTATGGCTACACCTTC CASSRQGSSPYYGYTF
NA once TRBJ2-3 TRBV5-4 TGTGCCAGCAGCTTGGTAGCCTTCGAAACGCAGTATTTT CASSLVAFETQYF
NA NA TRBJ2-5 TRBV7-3 TGTGCCAGCAGCTCGAAAATTACTGGGGGGACCCAGTACTTC CASSSKITGGTQYF
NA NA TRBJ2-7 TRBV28 TGTGCCAGCAGACTACAGGGATACGAGCAGTACTTC CASRLQGYEQYF
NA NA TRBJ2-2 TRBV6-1 TGTGCCAGCAGGGACGGAGACGCCGGGGAGCTGTTTTTT CASRDGDAGELFF
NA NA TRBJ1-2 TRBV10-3 TGTGCCATCAGTGACGTGGCAGCCTATGGCTACACCTTC CAISDVAAYGYTF
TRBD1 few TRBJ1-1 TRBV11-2 TGTGCCAGCAGCCTAGAGGACAGGGTTTACACTGAAGCTTTCTTT CASSLEDRVYTEAFF
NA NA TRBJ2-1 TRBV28 TGTGCCACCTACCCGGTCGGCGGCCGGGATGAGCAGTTCTTC CATYPVGGRDEQFF
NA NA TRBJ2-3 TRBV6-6 TGTGCCAGCAGGCCGACTAGCACAGATACGCAGTATTTT CASRPTSTDTQYF
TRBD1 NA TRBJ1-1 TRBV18 TGTGCCAGCTCACCGAAGACAGGGGCCAACACTGAAGCTTTCTTT CASSPKTGANTEAFF
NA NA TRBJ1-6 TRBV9 TGTGCCAGCAGCGAGGGGCGGGGTAATTCACCCCTCCACTTT CASSEGRGNSPLHF
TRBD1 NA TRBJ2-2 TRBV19 TGTGCCAGTAGTATACCTCGGACAGGGGGCACCGGGGAGCTGTTTTTT CASSIPRTGGTGELFF
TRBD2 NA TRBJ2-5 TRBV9 TGTGCCAGCAGCGTAGGACTAGCGGGGGTTAAAGAGACCCAGTACTTC CASSVGLAGVKETQYF
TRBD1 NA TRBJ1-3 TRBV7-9 TGTGCCAGCAGCCGTACCGGTGGCACGACAGGGGGAAACACCATATATTTT CASSRTGGTTGGNTIYF
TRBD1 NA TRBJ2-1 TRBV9 TGTGCCAGCAGCGTAGATGGACAGGGAATCAATGAGCAGTTCTTC CASSVDGQGINEQFF
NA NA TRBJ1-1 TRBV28 TGTGCCAGCAGTTCGTGGACGCGGGCTTTCTTT CASSSWTRAFF